This TCR beta chain was obtained from a study of blood T cell repertoires in COVID-19 (TCRdb year 2020). Study-level background: Samples from collaborators originated in the United States, Italy and Spain and spanned both the acute and convalescent phases of COVID-19. The dataset comprised deeply sampled blood TCRbeta repertoires from subjects exposed to, actively infected with, or recovered from COVID-19. HLA class I and class II types, where available, came from metadata supplied by the sample provider rather than from assay-based typing. The repertoires were released in a freely available public database meant as a resource for research on the immune response to SARS-CoV-2. The sample metadata nearly always contained a de-identified subject ID, COVID-19 status, age in years and sex. Samples were obtained from the ongoing ImmuneRACE study (first 160 participants) and from about 1,300 subjects provided by 6 global collaborators. The prospective study material was composed of cDNA or gDNA derived from T cells, B-cell-depleted T cells, or PBMCs.

TCRbeta CDR3 regions were amplified from genomic DNA using the immunoSEQ Assay, a bias-controlled multiplex PCR. The paper's processing steps were these. Within the assay, amplification of reference gene primers was used to estimate how many nucleated cells each sample contained. Sequence reads were collapsed and filtered to measure the absolute abundance of every unique TCRbeta CDR3 rearrangement. For each sample, productive Simpson clonality was calculated by taking the square root of Simpson's diversity index across productive rearrangements. TCRdb carries this immuneACCESS record with in-frame sequences only. Its versions omit some clonotypes, under half of them owing to an unresolved V gene in the studies checked, with the rest unexplained. V and J calls plus clone size are reproduced from that table; the DNA served to infer D and trimming. The table for this sample lists about 88,000 clones; around 90% of them were counted only once. About 1.8% of the sample is held by the ten biggest clonotypes.

Relative to germline, V is 5 bases shorter and J is 0 bases shorter, with 11 bases between their ends. The CDR3 measures 15 amino acids from cysteine to phenylalanine. CDR3 DNA only is kept here, 45 bases in frame from base 1. CDR1 is given as SGHVS and CDR2 as FNYEAQ, both from the germline V gene. Collaborating institutions collected whole blood in K2EDTA tubes following their own protocols. For TCRbeta analysis, collaborator samples were shipped as frozen whole blood, as isolated PBMCs, or as DNA extracted from either sample type. As for this clone: The specificity of this receptor is unknown. No base qualities exist here, and no much larger clone lies one base off it.

What the study reported, not specific to this receptor: The amount of clinical and demographic metadata varied by source and participant and was provided uncurated.

The sample taken for sequencing was peripheral blood. This receptor was identified in a human donor with active COVID-19. The donor label of this sample is uncertain. The sequence links TRBV7-6 to TRBJ2-1, with TRBD2 perhaps the D gene, on 5 matching bases. The CDR3 is CASSPAVTSYNEQFF. The DNA sequence is TGTGCCAGCAGCCCAGCGGTTACCTCCTACAATGAGCAGTTCTTC.